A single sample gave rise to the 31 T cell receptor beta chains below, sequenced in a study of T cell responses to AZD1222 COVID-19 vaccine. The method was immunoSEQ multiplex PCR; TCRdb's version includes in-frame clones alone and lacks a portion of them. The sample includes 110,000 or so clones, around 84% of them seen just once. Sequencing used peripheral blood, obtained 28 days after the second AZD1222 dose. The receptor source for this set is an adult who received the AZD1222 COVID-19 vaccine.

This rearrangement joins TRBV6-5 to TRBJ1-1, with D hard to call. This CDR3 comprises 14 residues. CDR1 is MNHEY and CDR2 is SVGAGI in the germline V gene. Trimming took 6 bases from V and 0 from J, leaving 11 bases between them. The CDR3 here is CASRNPHMNTEAFF. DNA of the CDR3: TGTGCCAGCAGGAATCCACATATGAACACTGAAGCTTTCTTT.

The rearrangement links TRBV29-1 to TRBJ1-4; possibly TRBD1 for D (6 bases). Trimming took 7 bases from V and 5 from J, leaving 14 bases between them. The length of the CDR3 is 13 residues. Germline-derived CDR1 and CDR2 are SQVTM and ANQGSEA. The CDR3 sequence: CSAATGGNEKLFF. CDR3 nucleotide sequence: TGCAGCGCTGCGACAGGCGGGAATGAAAAACTGTTTTTT.

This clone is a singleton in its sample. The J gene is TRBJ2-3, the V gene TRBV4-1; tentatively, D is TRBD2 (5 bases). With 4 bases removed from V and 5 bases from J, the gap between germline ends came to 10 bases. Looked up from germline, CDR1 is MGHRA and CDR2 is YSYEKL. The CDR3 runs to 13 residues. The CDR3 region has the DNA TGCGCCAGCAGCCGGGCGGAGGTAGATACGCAGTATTTT. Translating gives CASSRAEVDTQYF.

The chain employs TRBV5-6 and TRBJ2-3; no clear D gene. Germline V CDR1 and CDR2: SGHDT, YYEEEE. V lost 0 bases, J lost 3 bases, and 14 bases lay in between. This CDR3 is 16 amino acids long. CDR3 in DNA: TGTGCCAGCAGCTTGGCTTCCCGGCTGTATACAGATACGCAGTATTTT. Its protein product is CASSLASRLYTDTQYF.

CDR3 region: CASGDYNEQFF. DNA for the CDR3: TGCGCCAGCGGTGATTACAATGAGCAGTTCTTC. J is TRBJ2-1 and V is TRBV4-1; D remains ambiguous. V gave up 8 bases and J gave up 4 bases, with 6 bases separating them. The germline V gene encodes CDR1 MGHRA and CDR2 YSYEKL. This CDR3 has 11 residues.

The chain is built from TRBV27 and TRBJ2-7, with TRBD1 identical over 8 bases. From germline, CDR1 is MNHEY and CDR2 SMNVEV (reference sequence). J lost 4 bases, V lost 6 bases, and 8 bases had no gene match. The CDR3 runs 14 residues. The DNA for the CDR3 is TGTGCCAGCAGCCCTATCGGGACAGGTTACGAGCAGTACTTC. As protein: CASSPIGTGYEQYF.

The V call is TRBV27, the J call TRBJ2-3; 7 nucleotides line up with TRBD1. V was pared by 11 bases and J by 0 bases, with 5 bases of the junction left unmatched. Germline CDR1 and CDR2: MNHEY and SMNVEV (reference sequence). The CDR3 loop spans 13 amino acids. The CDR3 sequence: CAYRDRSTDTQYF. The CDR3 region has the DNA TGTGCCTACCGGGACAGAAGCACAGATACGCAGTATTTT.

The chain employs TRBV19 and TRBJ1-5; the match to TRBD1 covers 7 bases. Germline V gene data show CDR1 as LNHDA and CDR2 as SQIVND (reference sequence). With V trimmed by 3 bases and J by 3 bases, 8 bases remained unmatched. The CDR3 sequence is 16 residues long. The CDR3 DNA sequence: TGTGCCAGTAGTATGACAGGGTTCGGGGACAATCAGCCCCAGCATTTT. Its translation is CASSMTGFGDNQPQHF.

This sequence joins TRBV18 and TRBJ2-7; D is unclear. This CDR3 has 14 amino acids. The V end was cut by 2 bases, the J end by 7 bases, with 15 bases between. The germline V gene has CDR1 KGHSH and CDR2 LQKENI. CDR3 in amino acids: CASSPGLEPKEQYF. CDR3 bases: TGTGCCAGCTCACCAGGTCTGGAACCTAAAGAGCAGTACTTC.

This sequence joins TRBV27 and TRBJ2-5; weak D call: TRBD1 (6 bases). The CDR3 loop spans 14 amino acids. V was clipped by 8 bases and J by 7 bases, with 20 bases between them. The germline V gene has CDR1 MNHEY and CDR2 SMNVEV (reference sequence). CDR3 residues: CASAPQWTEGTQYF. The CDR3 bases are TGTGCCAGCGCCCCCCAATGGACAGAGGGGACCCAGTACTTC.

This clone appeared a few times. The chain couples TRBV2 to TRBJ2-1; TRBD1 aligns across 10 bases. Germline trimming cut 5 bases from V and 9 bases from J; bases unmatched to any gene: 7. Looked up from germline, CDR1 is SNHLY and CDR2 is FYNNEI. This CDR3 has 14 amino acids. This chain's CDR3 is CASSWTGGAAEQFF. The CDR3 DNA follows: TGTGCCAGCAGTTGGACAGGGGGTGCCGCTGAGCAGTTCTTC.

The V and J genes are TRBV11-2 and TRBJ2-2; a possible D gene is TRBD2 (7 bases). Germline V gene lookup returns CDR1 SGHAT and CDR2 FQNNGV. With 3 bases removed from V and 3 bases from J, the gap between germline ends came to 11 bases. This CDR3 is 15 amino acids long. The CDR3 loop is CASSLGGGDTGELFF. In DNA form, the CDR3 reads TGTGCCAGCAGCTTGGGAGGGGGAGACACCGGGGAGCTGTTTTTT.

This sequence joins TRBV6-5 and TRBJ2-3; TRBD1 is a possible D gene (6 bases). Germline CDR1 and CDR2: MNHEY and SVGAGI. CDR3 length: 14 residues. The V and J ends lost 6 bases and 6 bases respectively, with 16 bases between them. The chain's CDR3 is CASRVQGTFDTQYF. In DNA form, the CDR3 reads TGTGCCAGCAGAGTACAGGGAACCTTTGATACGCAGTATTTT.

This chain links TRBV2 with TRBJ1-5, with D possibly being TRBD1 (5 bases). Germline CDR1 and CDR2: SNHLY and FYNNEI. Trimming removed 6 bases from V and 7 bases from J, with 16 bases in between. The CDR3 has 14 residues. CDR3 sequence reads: CASSGQGQEQPQHF. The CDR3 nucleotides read TGTGCCAGCAGCGGTCAGGGCCAGGAGCAGCCCCAGCATTTT.

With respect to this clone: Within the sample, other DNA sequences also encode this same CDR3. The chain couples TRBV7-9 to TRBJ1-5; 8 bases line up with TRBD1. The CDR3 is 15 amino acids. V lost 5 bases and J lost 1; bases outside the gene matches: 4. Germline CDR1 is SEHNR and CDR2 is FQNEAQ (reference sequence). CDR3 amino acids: CASSPGTGSNQPQHF. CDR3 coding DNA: TGTGCCAGCAGCCCCGGGACAGGAAGCAATCAGCCCCAGCATTTT.

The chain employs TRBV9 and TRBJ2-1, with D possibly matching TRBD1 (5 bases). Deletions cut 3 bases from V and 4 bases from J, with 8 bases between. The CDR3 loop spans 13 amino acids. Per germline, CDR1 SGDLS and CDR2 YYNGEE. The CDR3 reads CASSDSGYNEQFF. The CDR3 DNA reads TGTGCCAGCAGCGACTCAGGGTACAATGAGCAGTTCTTC.

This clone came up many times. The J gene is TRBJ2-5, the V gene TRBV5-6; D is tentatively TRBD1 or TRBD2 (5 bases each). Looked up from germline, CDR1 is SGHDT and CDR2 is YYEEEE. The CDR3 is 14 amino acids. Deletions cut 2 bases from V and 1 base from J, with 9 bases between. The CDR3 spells CASSLSGSQETQYF. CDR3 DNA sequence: TGTGCCAGCAGCTTATCAGGGAGCCAAGAGACCCAGTACTTC.

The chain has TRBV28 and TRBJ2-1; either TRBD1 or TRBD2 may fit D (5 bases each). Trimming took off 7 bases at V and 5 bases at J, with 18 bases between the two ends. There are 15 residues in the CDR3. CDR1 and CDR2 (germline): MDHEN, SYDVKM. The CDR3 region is CASTPGTADHNEQFF. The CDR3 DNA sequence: TGTGCCAGCACCCCTGGGACCGCAGACCACAATGAGCAGTTCTTC.

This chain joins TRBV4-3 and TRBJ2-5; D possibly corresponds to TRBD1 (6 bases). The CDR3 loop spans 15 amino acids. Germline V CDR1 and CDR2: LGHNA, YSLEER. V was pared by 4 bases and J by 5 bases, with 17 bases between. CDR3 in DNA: TGCGCCAGCAGCCGGGTGAACAGGGATGGCGAGACCCAGTACTTC. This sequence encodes CASSRVNRDGETQYF.

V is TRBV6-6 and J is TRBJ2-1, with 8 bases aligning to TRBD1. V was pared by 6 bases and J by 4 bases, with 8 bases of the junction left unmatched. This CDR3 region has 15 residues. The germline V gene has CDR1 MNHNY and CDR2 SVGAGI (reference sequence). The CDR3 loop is CASSPGQEPYNEQFF. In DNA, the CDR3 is TGTGCCAGCAGCCCGGGACAGGAACCTTACAATGAGCAGTTCTTC.

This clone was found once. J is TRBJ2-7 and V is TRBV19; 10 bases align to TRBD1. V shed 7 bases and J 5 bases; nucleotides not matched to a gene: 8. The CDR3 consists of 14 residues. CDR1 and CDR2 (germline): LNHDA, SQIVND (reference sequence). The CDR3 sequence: CASTPGQGFDEQYF. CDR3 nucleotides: TGTGCCAGTACCCCGGGACAGGGGTTCGACGAGCAGTACTTC.

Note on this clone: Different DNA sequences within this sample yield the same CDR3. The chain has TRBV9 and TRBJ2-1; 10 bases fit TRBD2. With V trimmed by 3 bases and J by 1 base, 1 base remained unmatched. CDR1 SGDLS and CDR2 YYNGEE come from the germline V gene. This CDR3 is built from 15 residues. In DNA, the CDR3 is TGTGCCAGCAGCGAAGCGGGGGGGTCCTACAATGAGCAGTTCTTC. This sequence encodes CASSEAGGSYNEQFF.

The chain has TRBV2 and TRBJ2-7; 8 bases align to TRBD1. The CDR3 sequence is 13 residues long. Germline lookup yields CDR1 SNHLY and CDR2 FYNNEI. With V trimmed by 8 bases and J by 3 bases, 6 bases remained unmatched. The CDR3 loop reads CASHGQGLYEQYF. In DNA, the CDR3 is TGTGCCAGCCACGGACAGGGTCTCTACGAGCAGTACTTC.

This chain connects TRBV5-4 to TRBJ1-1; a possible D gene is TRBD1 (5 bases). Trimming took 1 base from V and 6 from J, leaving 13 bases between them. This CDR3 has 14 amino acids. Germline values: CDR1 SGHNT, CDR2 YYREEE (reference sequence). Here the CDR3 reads CASSLRQGRPEAFF. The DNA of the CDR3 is TGTGCCAGCAGCTTGAGGCAGGGCAGGCCTGAAGCTTTCTTT.

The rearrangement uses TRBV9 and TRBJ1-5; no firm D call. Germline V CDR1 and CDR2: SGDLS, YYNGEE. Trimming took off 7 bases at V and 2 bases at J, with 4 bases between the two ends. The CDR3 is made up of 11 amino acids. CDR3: CASGRNQPQHF. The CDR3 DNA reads TGTGCCAGCGGCCGCAATCAGCCCCAGCATTTT.

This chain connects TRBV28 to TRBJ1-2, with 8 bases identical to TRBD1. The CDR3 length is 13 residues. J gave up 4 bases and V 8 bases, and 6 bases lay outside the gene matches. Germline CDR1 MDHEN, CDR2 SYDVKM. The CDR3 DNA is TGTGCCAGCGGGCTAGGACAGGGCTATGGCTACACCTTC. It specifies CASGLGQGYGYTF.

DNA of the CDR3: TGTGCCAGCAGTGAAGGGGGTATTGAAAAACTGTTTTTT. This translates into CASSEGGIEKLFF. The chain couples TRBV6-1 to TRBJ1-4; D gene uncertain. V was cut by 1 base and J by 7 bases, with 7 bases left in between. The CDR3 runs 13 residues. The germline V gene encodes CDR1 MNHNS and CDR2 SASEGT.

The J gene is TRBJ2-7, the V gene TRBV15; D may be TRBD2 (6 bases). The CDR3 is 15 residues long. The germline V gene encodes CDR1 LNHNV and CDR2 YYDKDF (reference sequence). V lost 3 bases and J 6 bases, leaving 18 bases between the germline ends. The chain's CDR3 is CATSRPPEGQAEQYF. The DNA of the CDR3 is TGTGCCACCAGCAGGCCGCCGGAGGGCCAAGCCGAGCAGTACTTC.

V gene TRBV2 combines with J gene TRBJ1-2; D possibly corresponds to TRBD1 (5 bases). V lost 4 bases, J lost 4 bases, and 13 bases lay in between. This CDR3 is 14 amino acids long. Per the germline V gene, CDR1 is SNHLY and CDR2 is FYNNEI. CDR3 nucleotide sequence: TGTGCCAGCAGTGCAGGCAGGGAGGCCTATGGCTACACCTTC. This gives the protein CASSAGREAYGYTF. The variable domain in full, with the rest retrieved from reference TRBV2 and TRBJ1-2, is EPEVTQTPSHQVTQMGQEVILRCVPISNHLYFYWYRQILGQKVEFLVSFYNNEISEKSEIFDDQFSVERPDGSNFTLKIRSTKLEDSAMYFCASSAGREAYGYTFGSGTRLTVV.

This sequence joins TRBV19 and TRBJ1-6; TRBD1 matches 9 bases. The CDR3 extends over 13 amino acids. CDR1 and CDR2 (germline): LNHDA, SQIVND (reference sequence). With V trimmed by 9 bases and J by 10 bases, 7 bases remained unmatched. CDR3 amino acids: CASTSGTGSPLHF. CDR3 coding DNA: TGTGCCAGCACCTCTGGGACAGGGTCACCCCTCCACTTT.

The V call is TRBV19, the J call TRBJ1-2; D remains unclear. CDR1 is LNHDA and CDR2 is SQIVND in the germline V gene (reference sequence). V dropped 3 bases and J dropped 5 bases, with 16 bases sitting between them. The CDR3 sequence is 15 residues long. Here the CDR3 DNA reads TGTGCCAGTAGTATGGGTGTGGAGGGCGAATATGGCTACACCTTC. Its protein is CASSMGVEGEYGYTF.